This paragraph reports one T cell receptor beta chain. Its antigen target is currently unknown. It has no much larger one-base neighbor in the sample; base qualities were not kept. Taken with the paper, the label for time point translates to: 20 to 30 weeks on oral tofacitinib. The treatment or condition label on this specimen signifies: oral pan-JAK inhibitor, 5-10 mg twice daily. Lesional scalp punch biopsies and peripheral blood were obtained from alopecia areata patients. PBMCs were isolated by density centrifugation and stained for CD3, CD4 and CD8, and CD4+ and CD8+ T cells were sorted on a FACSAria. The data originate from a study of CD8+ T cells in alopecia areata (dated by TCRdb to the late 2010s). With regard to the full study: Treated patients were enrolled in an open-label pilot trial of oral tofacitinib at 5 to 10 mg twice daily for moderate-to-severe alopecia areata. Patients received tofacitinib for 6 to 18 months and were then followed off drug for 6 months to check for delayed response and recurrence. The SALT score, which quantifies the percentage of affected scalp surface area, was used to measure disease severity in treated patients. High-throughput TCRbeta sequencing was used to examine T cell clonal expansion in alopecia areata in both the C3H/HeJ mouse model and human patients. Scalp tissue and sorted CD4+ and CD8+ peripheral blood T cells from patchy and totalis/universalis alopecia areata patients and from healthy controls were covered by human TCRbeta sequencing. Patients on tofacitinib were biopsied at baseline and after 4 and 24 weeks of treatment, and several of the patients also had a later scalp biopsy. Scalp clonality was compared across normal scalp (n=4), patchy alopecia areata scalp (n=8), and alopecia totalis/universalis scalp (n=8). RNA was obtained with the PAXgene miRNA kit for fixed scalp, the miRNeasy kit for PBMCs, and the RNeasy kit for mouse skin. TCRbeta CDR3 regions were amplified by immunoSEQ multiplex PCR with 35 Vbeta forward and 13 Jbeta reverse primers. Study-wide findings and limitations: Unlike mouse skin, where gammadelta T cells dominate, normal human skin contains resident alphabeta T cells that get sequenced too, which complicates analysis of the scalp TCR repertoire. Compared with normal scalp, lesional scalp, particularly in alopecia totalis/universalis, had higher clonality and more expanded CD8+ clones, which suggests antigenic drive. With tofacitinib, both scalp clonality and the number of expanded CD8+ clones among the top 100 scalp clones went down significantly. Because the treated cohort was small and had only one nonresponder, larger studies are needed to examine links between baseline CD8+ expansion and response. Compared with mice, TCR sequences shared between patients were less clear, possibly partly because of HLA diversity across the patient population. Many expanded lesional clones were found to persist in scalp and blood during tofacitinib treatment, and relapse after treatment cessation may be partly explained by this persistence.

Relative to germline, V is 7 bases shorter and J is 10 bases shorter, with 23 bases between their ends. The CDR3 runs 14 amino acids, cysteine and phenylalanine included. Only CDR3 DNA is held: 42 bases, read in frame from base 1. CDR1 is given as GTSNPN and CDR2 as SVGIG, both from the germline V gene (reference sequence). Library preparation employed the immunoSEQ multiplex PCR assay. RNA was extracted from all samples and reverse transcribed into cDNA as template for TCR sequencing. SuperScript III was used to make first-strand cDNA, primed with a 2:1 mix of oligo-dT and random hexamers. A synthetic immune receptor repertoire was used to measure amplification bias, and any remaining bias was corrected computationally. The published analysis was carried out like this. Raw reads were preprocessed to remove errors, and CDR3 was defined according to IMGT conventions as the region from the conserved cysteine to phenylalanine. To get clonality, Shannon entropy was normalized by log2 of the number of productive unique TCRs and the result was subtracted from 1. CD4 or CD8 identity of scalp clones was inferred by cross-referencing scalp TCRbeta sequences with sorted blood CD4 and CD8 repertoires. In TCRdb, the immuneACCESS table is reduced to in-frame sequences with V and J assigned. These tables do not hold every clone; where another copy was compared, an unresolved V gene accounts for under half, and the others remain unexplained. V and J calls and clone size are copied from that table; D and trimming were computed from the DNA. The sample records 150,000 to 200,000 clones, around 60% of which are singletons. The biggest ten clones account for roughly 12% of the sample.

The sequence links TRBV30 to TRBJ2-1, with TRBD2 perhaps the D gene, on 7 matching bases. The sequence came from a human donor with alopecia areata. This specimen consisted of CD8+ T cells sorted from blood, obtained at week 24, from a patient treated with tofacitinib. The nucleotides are TGTGCCTCGAACGAAGTGGGGGGGGCCCGGGAGCAGTTCTTC. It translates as CASNEVGGAREQFF.